Listed here are 10 T cell receptor beta chains from one sample, sequenced in a study of cytomegalovirus exposure and HLA in healthy donors. Researchers ran the PCR with 60 Vbeta and 13 Jbeta primers. TCRdb's copy holds only in-frame clones and misses some; the assay was immunoSEQ multiplex PCR. The sample includes around 120,000 clones, about 83% of them seen just once. The sequenced material came from PBMCs. All receptors derive from a woman between 40 and 55 years old in good health and CMV-seropositive.

This chain joins TRBV5-1 and TRBJ1-1; D is unresolved. The V end was cut by 1 base, the J end by 3 bases, with 13 bases between. The CDR3 loop spans 15 amino acids. Germline assignment: CDR1 SGHRS and CDR2 YFSETQ. CDR3 sequence reads: CASSLSTQRDTEAFF. In nucleotides, the CDR3 is TGCGCCAGCAGCTTGTCTACACAACGGGACACTGAAGCTTTCTTT.

The chain employs TRBV4-3 and TRBJ1-2; 8 positions agree with TRBD1. The V segment lost 6 bases and the J segment 7 bases; nucleotides outside the gene matches: 10. The germline CDR1 and CDR2 sequences are LGHNA and YSLEER. The CDR3 loop spans 14 amino acids. CDR3 coding DNA: TGCGCCAGCAGACGGGACAGGAGCAGGTCTGGCTACACCTTC. It is translated as CASRRDRSRSGYTF.

The chain links TRBV14 to TRBJ2-2, with D hard to call. This CDR3 contains 13 residues. Per the germline V gene, CDR1 is SGHDN and CDR2 is FVKESK. V was clipped by 2 bases and J by 7 bases, with 8 bases between them. CDR3 nucleotides: TGTGCCAGCAGCCAAACCCACTTCGGGGAGCTGTTTTTT. It codes for CASSQTHFGELFF.

This chain links TRBV2 with TRBJ2-2; D is possibly TRBD2 (6 bases). The CDR3 spans 14 residues. Trimming removed 6 bases at V and 5 bases at J, with 13 bases between. The germline V gene has CDR1 SNHLY and CDR2 FYNNEI. This chain's CDR3 is CASREAGTTGELFF. In nucleotides, the CDR3 is TGTGCCAGCAGAGAGGCAGGGACTACCGGGGAGCTGTTTTTT.

This clone has a single count. V is TRBV19 and J is TRBJ1-4; tentative D call: TRBD1 (5 bases). CDR3 length equals 13 residues. Trimming stripped 7 bases from V and 13 bases from J, with 19 bases between. Germline assignment: CDR1 LNHDA and CDR2 SQIVND (reference sequence). The CDR3 nucleotides read TGTGCCAGTAATATGCAAAAGGGGACTAGACTGTTTTTT. Protein: CASNMQKGTRLFF.

The rearrangement joins TRBV7-9 to TRBJ2-3, with TRBD1 matching 9 bases. The CDR3 has 14 amino acids. CDR1 and CDR2 (germline): SEHNR, FQNEAQ (reference sequence). Germline trimming cut 11 bases from V and 3 bases from J; bases unmatched to any gene: 9. CDR3 DNA sequence: TGTGCCGGAATGACCGGGACAGGGACAGATACGCAGTATTTT. Translated, it gives CAGMTGTGTDTQYF.

The J gene is TRBJ2-2, the V gene TRBV6-4, with 8 bases identical to TRBD2. Germline loops: CDR1 MRHNA, CDR2 SNTAGT. The CDR3 runs 16 residues. The V segment lost 0 bases and the J segment 0 bases; nucleotides outside the gene matches: 0. CDR3 DNA: TGTGCCAGCAGTGACTCGCGGGGGGCGAACACCGGGGAGCTGTTTTTT. It translates to CASSDSRGANTGELFF.

This clone was seen a single time. The chain uses TRBV18 and TRBJ1-6; 7 nucleotides align to TRBD1. CDR3 length: 15 residues. Unmatched junction bases numbered 7, after V lost 6 bases and J lost 5 bases. The germline V gene encodes CDR1 KGHSH and CDR2 LQKENI. The CDR3 DNA sequence: TGTGCCAGCTCGAGGGTAGGGACAGATAATTCACCCCTCCACTTT. The encoded protein is CASSRVGTDNSPLHF.

V gene TRBV30 combines with J gene TRBJ1-4; the match to TRBD1 covers 8 bases. The CDR3 spans 15 residues. CDR1 and CDR2 (germline): GTSNPN, SVGIG (reference sequence). The junction had 6 bases not matched to a gene; V was cut back by 0 bases and J by 6 bases. The CDR3 coding sequence is TGTGCCTGGAGTGTAGGAACAGGGGGGCATGAAAAACTGTTTTTT. The encoded protein is CAWSVGTGGHEKLFF.

This sequence joins TRBV2 and TRBJ1-6; 7 positions match TRBD1. The trim removed 6 bases at V and 7 bases at J, leaving 6 bases unmatched. This CDR3 is 14 amino acids long. Germline CDR1 reads SNHLY; CDR2 reads FYNNEI. As DNA, the CDR3 is TGTGCCAGCAGAACCGGGACAGCAAATTCACCCCTCCACTTT. Translation: CASRTGTANSPLHF.